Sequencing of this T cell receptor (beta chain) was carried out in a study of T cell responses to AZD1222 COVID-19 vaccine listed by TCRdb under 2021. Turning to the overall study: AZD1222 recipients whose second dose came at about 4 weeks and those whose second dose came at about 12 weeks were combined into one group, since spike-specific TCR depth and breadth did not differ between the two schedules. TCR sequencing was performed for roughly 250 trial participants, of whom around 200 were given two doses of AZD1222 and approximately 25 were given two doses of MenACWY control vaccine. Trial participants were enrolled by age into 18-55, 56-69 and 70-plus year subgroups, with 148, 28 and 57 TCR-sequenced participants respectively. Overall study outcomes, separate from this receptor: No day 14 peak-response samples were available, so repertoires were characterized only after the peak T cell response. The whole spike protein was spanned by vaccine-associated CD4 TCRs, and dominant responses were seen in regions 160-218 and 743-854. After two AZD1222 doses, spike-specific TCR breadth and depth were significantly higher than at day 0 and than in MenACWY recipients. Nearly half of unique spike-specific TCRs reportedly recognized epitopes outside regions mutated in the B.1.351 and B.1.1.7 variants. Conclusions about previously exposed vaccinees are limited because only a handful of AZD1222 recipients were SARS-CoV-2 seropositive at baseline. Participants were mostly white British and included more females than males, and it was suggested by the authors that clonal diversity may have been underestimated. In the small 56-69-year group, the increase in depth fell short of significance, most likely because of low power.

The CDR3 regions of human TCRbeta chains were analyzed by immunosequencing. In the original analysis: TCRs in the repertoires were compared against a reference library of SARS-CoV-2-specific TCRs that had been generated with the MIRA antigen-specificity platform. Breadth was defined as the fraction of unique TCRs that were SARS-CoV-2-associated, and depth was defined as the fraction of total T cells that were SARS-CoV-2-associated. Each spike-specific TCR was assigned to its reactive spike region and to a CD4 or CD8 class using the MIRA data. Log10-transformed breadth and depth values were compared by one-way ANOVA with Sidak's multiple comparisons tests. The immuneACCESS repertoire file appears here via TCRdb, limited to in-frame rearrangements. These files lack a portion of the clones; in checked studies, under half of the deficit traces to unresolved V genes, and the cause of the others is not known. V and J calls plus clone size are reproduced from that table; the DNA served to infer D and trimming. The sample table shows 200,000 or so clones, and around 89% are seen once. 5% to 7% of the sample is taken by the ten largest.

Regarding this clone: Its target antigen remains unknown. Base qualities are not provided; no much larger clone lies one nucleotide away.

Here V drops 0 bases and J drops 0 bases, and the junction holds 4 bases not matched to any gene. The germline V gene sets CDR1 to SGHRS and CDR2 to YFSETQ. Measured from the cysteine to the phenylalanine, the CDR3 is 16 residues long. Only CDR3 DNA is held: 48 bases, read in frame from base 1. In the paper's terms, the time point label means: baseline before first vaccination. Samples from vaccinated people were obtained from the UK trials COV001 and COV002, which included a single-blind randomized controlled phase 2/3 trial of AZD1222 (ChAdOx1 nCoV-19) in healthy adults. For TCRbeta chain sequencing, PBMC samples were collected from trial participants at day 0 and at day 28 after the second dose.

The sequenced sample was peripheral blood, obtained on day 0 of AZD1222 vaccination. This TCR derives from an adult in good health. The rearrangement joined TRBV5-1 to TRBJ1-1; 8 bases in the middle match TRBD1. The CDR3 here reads CASSLDAGGLNTEAFF. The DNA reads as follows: TGCGCCAGCAGCTTGGATGCAGGGGGCCTGAACACTGAAGCTTTCTTT.